Detailed here is one TCR beta chain. Its matching antigen is unknown. The data originate from a study of cytomegalovirus exposure and HLA in healthy donors. Study-level background: Among the approximately 430 donors who were genotyped, about 84% fell in the genetic ancestry cluster that is associated with self-reported Caucasian donors.

This CDR3 region has 18 residues. Germline trimming cut 2 bases from V and 10 bases from J; bases unmatched to any gene: 16. Germline assignment: CDR1 SGHTA and CDR2 FQGNSA. The study's findings and limits: Later, an analysis showed that TCR beta chains associated with HLA were more clonally expanded than others that were equally common. What was likely a sequencing artifact was a cluster of highly shared sequence variants.

The PCR contained 60 Vbeta and 13 Jbeta primers. Generated by immunoSEQ multiplex PCR, the TCRdb table keeps only in-frame clones and is missing some. The ten top clones account for about 0.8%, within a sample of 150,000 to 200,000 clones. This clonotype was sampled from a woman in her late teens or twenties in good health and CMV-seropositive. The chain carries TRBV7-2 and TRBJ1-6, with 8 nucleotides matching TRBD1. The sample consisted of PBMCs. CDR3 nucleotides: TGTGCCAGCAGCTTACAACCAAGCCCGACAGGGGTCAGATCACCCCTCCACTTT. This translates into CASSLQPSPTGVRSPLHF. The full variable domain, rest sourced from reference TRBV7-2 and TRBJ1-6, is GAGVSQSPSNKVTEKGKDVELRCDPISGHTALYWYRQSLGQGLEFLIYFQGNSAPDKSGLPSDRFSAERTGGSVSTLTIQRTQQEDSAVYLCASSLQPSPTGVRSPLHFGNGTRLTVT.